A selection of T cell receptor beta chains follows, all from one sample in a study of blood T cells in healthy people across ages. Each CDR3 protein gets one entry after TCRdb re-called the 5' RACE reads with MiXCR. The sample shows 800,000 or so distinct CDR3 sequences, about 62% of them seen only once. Material: blood. The receptors come from a man aged 30-40 years in good health. The CDR3 runs from the conserved cysteine through the conserved F or W. Each record gives: clone size, J gene, D gene, V gene, CDR3 DNA, CDR3 protein. D genes are given only for firm matches. A row's size may be missing; if present it is once, few, many or a size class.

clone_size: .; j_call: TRBJ2-6; d_call: .; v_call: TRBV6-5; cdr3_nt: TGTGCCAGCAGTCCCGGTCGTCGAGCTGGGGCCAACGTCCTGACTTTC; cdr3_aa: CASSPGRRAGANVLTF
clone_size: .; j_call: TRBJ2-7; d_call: TRBD1; v_call: TRBV6-5; cdr3_nt: TGTGCCAGCAGTTACCTCCGGGACAGCAACTACGAGCAGTACTTC; cdr3_aa: CASSYLRDSNYEQYF
clone_size: .; j_call: TRBJ2-7; d_call: TRBD2; v_call: TRBV29-1; cdr3_nt: TGCAGCGTTGAAGACGCGGGGGTGGCCTACGAGCAGTACTTC; cdr3_aa: CSVEDAGVAYEQYF
clone_size: .; j_call: TRBJ2-7; d_call: .; v_call: TRBV20-1; cdr3_nt: TGCAGTGCAGATCCGGGACGGAGCCGAGGGAACGAGCAGTACTTC; cdr3_aa: CSADPGRSRGNEQYF
clone_size: .; j_call: TRBJ2-7; d_call: .; v_call: TRBV6-1; cdr3_nt: TGTGCCAGCAGTGAGGCAGATTACGAGCAGTACTTC; cdr3_aa: CASSEADYEQYF
clone_size: once; j_call: TRBJ1-2; d_call: .; v_call: TRBV6-5; cdr3_nt: TGTGCCAGCGGATCAGGGTGGGACTATGGCTACACCTTC; cdr3_aa: CASGSGWDYGYTF
clone_size: .; j_call: TRBJ2-1; d_call: .; v_call: TRBV28; cdr3_nt: TGTGCCAGCACCCGGGGGAGCTCCTACAATGAGCAGTTCTTC; cdr3_aa: CASTRGSSYNEQFF
clone_size: .; j_call: TRBJ2-7; d_call: .; v_call: TRBV12-3/TRBV12-4; cdr3_nt: TGTGCCAGCAGTCCGAGACGGGGGCCCTACGAGCAGTACTTC; cdr3_aa: CASSPRRGPYEQYF
clone_size: .; j_call: TRBJ2-1; d_call: .; v_call: TRBV25-1; cdr3_nt: TGTGCCAGCAGTGAATATCTGGGGCACAATAAGCAGTTCTTC; cdr3_aa: CASSEYLGHNKQFF
clone_size: .; j_call: TRBJ2-6; d_call: .; v_call: TRBV9; cdr3_nt: TGTGCCAGCAGCTTAACAGGGTACGGGGCCAACGTCCTGACTTTC; cdr3_aa: CASSLTGYGANVLTF
clone_size: .; j_call: TRBJ2-1; d_call: TRBD2; v_call: TRBV15; cdr3_nt: TGTGCCACCGGCAGAGGAGGCGGGGGGGCGTTCAATGAGCAGTTCTTC; cdr3_aa: CATGRGGGGAFNEQFF
clone_size: .; j_call: TRBJ2-3; d_call: TRBD2; v_call: TRBV2; cdr3_nt: TGTGCCAGCAGTTCCACTAGCGGGGCTACAGATACGCAGTATTTT; cdr3_aa: CASSSTSGATDTQYF
clone_size: .; j_call: TRBJ2-1; d_call: TRBD2; v_call: TRBV5-1; cdr3_nt: TGCGCCAGCAGCCGACTAGCGGGGGGGCACAATGAGCAGTTCTTC; cdr3_aa: CASSRLAGGHNEQFF
clone_size: .; j_call: TRBJ2-7; d_call: .; v_call: TRBV29-1; cdr3_nt: TGCAGCGTTGGAGGACGGCGCTACGAGCAGTACTTC; cdr3_aa: CSVGGRRYEQYF
clone_size: .; j_call: TRBJ2-5; d_call: TRBD2; v_call: TRBV24-1; cdr3_nt: TGTGCCACCAGCTCTAGCGGGGGGGAAGAGACCCAGTACTTC; cdr3_aa: CATSSSGGEETQYF
clone_size: .; j_call: TRBJ2-3; d_call: .; v_call: TRBV7-2; cdr3_nt: TGTGCCAGTGGGGACGCAACTAGCACAGATACGCAGTATTTT; cdr3_aa: CASGDATSTDTQYF
clone_size: few; j_call: TRBJ2-5; d_call: TRBD2; v_call: TRBV7-2; cdr3_nt: TGTGCCAGCAGCTTCACCGGGACTAAGGGATGGGAGACCCAGTACTTC; cdr3_aa: CASSFTGTKGWETQYF